What follows are 32 T cell receptor beta chains derived from one specimen sequenced in a study of OX40 agonist ivuxolimab in advanced cancers. The protocol was immunoSEQ multiplex PCR, while the TCRdb copy is restricted to in-frame clones and leaves out a portion. The sample lists tens of thousands of clones; approximately 90% were seen once. Sequencing used CD4+ or CD8+ T cells sorted from blood, obtained in a trial of the OX40 agonist ivuxolimab. The receptors derive from an adult with an advanced solid tumor such as melanoma, head and neck, liver or kidney cancer.

This clone showed up just once. The CDR3 bases are TGCGCCAGCAGCTTGGTTGGGTCCTCCTACGAGCAGTACTTC. Its translation: CASSLVGSSYEQYF. This chain uses TRBV5-1 with TRBJ2-7; D gene ambiguous. V shed 0 bases and J shed 0 bases, with 7 bases lying between them. This CDR3 has 14 amino acids. CDR1 and CDR2 (germline): SGHRS, YFSETQ.

The gene calls are TRBV6-5 and TRBJ2-1, with D unresolved. Trimming took off 2 bases at V and 1 base at J, with 9 bases between the two ends. The CDR3 totals 15 residues. Germline CDR1 reads MNHEY; CDR2 reads SVGAGI. The CDR3 nucleotides are TGTGCCAGCAGTTACGGGCAGCCATCCTACAATGAGCAGTTCTTC. Translated, it gives CASSYGQPSYNEQFF.

This clone was detected a few times. One junction end does not reproduce the germline sequence, and a read error may be involved. The V and J genes are TRBV5-5 and TRBJ2-7; D is unclear. CDR3 length equals 11 residues. Looked up from germline, CDR1 is SGHKS and CDR2 is YYEKEE (reference sequence). CDR3 residues: CASSLGVGESF. The CDR3 bases are TGTGCCAGCAGCTTGGGGGTAGGAGAGTCCTTC.

The chain has TRBV14 and TRBJ2-2; possible D gene TRBD2, 6 bases. Germline V gene data show CDR1 as SGHDN and CDR2 as FVKESK. V was clipped by 3 bases and J by 5 bases, with 28 bases between them. The CDR3 contains 20 residues. The CDR3 DNA is TGTGCCAGCAGCCAGAGCCGGGACTCACTCAAGGTTATACGAACCGGGGAGCTGTTTTTT. Its translation is CASSQSRDSLKVIRTGELFF.

V gene TRBV6-1 combines with J gene TRBJ1-5, with D tentatively TRBD1 (5 bases). V lost 10 bases, J lost 5 bases, and 21 bases lay in between. Germline CDR1 and CDR2: MNHNS and SASEGT. The CDR3 runs 15 residues. The CDR3 protein is CATNRPAGQDQPQHF. As DNA, the CDR3 is TGTGCCACCAACCGACCCGCGGGGCAAGATCAGCCCCAGCATTTT.

This chain links TRBV28 with TRBJ2-2; 10 nucleotides match TRBD2. Trimming at V came to 3 bases and at J to 2 bases, leaving 12 bases not matched to a gene. Per germline, CDR1 MDHEN and CDR2 SYDVKM. The CDR3 is made up of 19 amino acids. For the CDR3, the DNA is TGTGCCAGCAGTTTGGCCGGGAGCGGGAGGGCCCCAAACACCGGGGAGCTGTTTTTT. Protein sequence: CASSLAGSGRAPNTGELFF.

The CDR3 DNA reads as TGTGCCAGCAAGCGGGGGGTCTACGAGCAGTACTTC. Its translation is CASKRGVYEQYF. The chain links TRBV2 to TRBJ2-7; 9 bases line up with TRBD2. The CDR3 is made up of 12 amino acids. CDR1 and CDR2 from the germline V gene are SNHLY and FYNNEI. Germline trimming cut 7 bases from V and 3 bases from J; bases unmatched to any gene: 1.

This chain connects TRBV7-9 to TRBJ1-1, with TRBD1 as a possible D gene (5 bases). Between the trimmed V and J ends, which lost 3 bases and 3 bases, there was a span of 14 bases. Germline V gene data show CDR1 as SEHNR and CDR2 as FQNEAQ (reference sequence). The CDR3 contains 15 residues. CDR3 residues: CASSFGRSGDTEAFF. The CDR3, as DNA: TGTGCCAGCAGCTTCGGGCGATCGGGGGACACTGAAGCTTTCTTT.

The rearrangement joins TRBV4-1 to TRBJ2-7; tentative D call: TRBD1 (5 bases). V was pared by 4 bases and J by 2 bases, with 12 bases between. CDR1 is MGHRA, CDR2 YSYEKL, per germline. The CDR3 covers 14 residues. CDR3 nucleotides: TGCGCCAGCAGCCCGTTGACAGCTACCTACGAGCAGTACTTC. This encodes CASSPLTATYEQYF.

The V call is TRBV9, the J call TRBJ2-1; 7 bases match TRBD2. Looked up from germline, CDR1 is SGDLS and CDR2 is YYNGEE. The CDR3 is 15 amino acids. Losses at the gene ends were 3 bases for V and 0 bases for J; bases not matched to a gene: 3. In DNA form, the CDR3 reads TGTGCCAGCAGCGATCGCGGGGGCTCCTACAATGAGCAGTTCTTC. Protein: CASSDRGGSYNEQFF.

In this sample, this clone turned up once. The gene calls are TRBV5-1 and TRBJ2-3, with D perhaps matching TRBD2 (5 bases). V lost 0 bases and J lost 0, with 17 bases in between. Per the germline V gene, CDR1 is SGHRS and CDR2 is YFSETQ. CDR3 length: 18 residues. CDR3 amino acids: CASSLDPPGVTSTDTQYF. CDR3 nucleotide sequence: TGCGCCAGCAGCTTGGACCCACCCGGGGTCACTAGCACAGATACGCAGTATTTT.

V usage is TRBV9 and J usage is TRBJ2-7; 14 positions match TRBD2. Germline CDR1 and CDR2: SGDLS and YYNGEE. This CDR3 spans 15 amino acids. V shed 0 bases and J 5 bases; nucleotides not matched to a gene: 1. The CDR3 loop reads CASSVGLAGGNEQYF. The CDR3 DNA is TGTGCCAGCAGCGTAGGACTAGCGGGAGGGAACGAGCAGTACTTC.

The V gene is TRBV4-2, the J gene TRBJ2-5, with 8 positions matching TRBD2. This CDR3 is built from 14 residues. V was clipped by 1 base and J by 4 bases; unmatched bases: 2. Germline CDR1 reads LGHNA; CDR2 reads YNFKEQ. Written as DNA, the CDR3 is TGTGCCAGCAGCCAAGTGACTAGCGCAGAGACCCAGTACTTC. Translation: CASSQVTSAETQYF.

J is TRBJ2-2 and V is TRBV5-1, with TRBD1 as a possible D gene (5 bases). V was cut by 4 bases and J by 2 bases, with 12 bases left in between. The V gene's germline CDR1 is SGHRS and CDR2 YFSETQ. The length of the CDR3 is 15 residues. CDR3 DNA sequence: TGCGCCAGCAGCGACAAAGGGGTAAACACCGGGGAGCTGTTTTTT. This codes for CASSDKGVNTGELFF.

The V call is TRBV28, the J call TRBJ2-7, with D possibly being TRBD2 (6 bases). V was pared by 3 bases and J by 4 bases, with 13 bases between. The germline CDR1 and CDR2 sequences are MDHEN and SYDVKM. The CDR3 has 14 amino acids. For the CDR3, the DNA is TGTGCCAGCAGTTTCCCACTAAGCGGGTACGAGCAGTACTTC. It encodes CASSFPLSGYEQYF.

This clone came up once. The V call is TRBV27, the J call TRBJ2-1; tentatively, D is TRBD2 (6 bases). Per germline, CDR1 MNHEY and CDR2 SMNVEV (reference sequence). V dropped 6 bases and J dropped 9 bases, with 9 bases sitting between them. The CDR3 covers 11 residues. CDR3 in amino acids: CASRGTLEQFF. CDR3 DNA: TGTGCCAGCAGAGGGACTCTTGAGCAGTTCTTC.

The rearrangement joins TRBV6-5 to TRBJ2-5, with D perhaps matching TRBD2 (7 bases). CDR1 is MNHEY, CDR2 SVGAGI, per germline. V was pared by 6 bases and J by 4 bases, with 15 bases between. The CDR3 runs to 14 residues. The CDR3 nucleotides are TGTGCCAGCAGCCAGGGGAGGGAGGTAGAGACCCAGTACTTC. Translation: CASSQGREVETQYF.

V is TRBV27 and J is TRBJ2-5; 7 bases line up with TRBD1. Germline values: CDR1 MNHEY, CDR2 SMNVEV (reference sequence). The CDR3 sequence is 14 residues long. Germline trimming cut 2 bases from V and 2 bases from J; bases unmatched to any gene: 2. CDR3 region: CASSLRTGQETQYF. The CDR3 bases are TGTGCCAGCAGTTTACGGACAGGTCAAGAGACCCAGTACTTC.

The genes are TRBV6-5 and TRBJ1-1; D is uncertain. The CDR3 runs 13 residues. V was clipped by 4 bases and J by 0 bases, with 6 bases between them. Germline V lookup: CDR1 MNHEY, CDR2 SVGAGI. The CDR3 sequence is CASSLTVNTEAFF. CDR3 nucleotide sequence: TGTGCCAGCAGTTTGACGGTGAACACTGAAGCTTTCTTT.

This rearrangement joins TRBV5-6 to TRBJ2-5; D is perhaps TRBD1 (5 bases). The CDR3 is made up of 14 amino acids. V lost 0 bases, J lost 4 bases, and 10 bases lay in between. Germline lookup yields CDR1 SGHDT and CDR2 YYEEEE. The DNA for the CDR3 is TGTGCCAGCAGCTTGGTCAGGGCGAGAGAGACCCAGTACTTC. It translates to CASSLVRARETQYF.

In DNA, the CDR3 is TGTGCCAGCAAAAGGGGGGGCGAGCAGTACTTC. This codes for CASKRGGEQYF. The chain joins TRBV27 to TRBJ2-7, with a possible D match to TRBD2 (7 bases). Trimming took 7 bases from V and 6 from J, leaving 10 bases between them. The CDR3 consists of 11 residues. In germline, CDR1 is MNHEY, CDR2 SMNVEV (reference sequence).

The CDR3 DNA follows: TGTGCCAGCAGCTTAACAGGGAGCGACGAGCAGTACTTC. This gives the protein CASSLTGSDEQYF. The V gene is TRBV7-9, the J gene TRBJ2-7, with D possibly TRBD1 on 6 matching bases. The CDR3 is 13 residues long. CDR1 is SEHNR, CDR2 FQNEAQ, per germline (reference sequence). V was pared by 2 bases and J by 5 bases, with 10 bases between.

The chain recombines TRBV21-1 with TRBJ2-7; the D call in the table, TRBD1, was not verified against the DNA. TRBV21-1 is a pseudogene. The CDR3 is 15 amino acids. CDR3 sequence (DNA): TGTGCCAGCAGCAAAGGGGACAGGGGGACCTACGAGCAGTACTTC. It is translated as CASSKGDRGTYEQYF.

The rearrangement uses TRBV6-5 and TRBJ2-7; TRBD1 aligns across 9 bases. This CDR3 is 14 amino acids long. CDR1 is MNHEY and CDR2 is SVGAGI in the germline V gene. The J segment lost 5 bases and the V segment lost 5 bases, leaving 7 bases of the junction unmatched. The CDR3 region has the DNA TGTGCCAGCAGTGACAGGGGGGAAGTCGACGAGCAGTACTTC. Translation: CASSDRGEVDEQYF.

This clone is labeled medium-sized. The rearrangement links TRBV2 to TRBJ2-1, with D possibly TRBD2 on 5 matching bases. CDR1 is SNHLY, CDR2 FYNNEI, per germline. This CDR3 spans 15 amino acids. V gave up 3 bases and J gave up 3 bases, with 12 bases separating them. The DNA for the CDR3 is TGTGCCAGCAGTGATCCCCTCGGGATCTACAATGAGCAGTTCTTC. Its translation is CASSDPLGIYNEQFF. Supplemented by reference TRBV2 and TRBJ2-1, the full variable domain reads EPEVTQTPSHQVTQMGQEVILRCVPISNHLYFYWYRQILGQKVEFLVSFYNNEISEKSEIFDDQFSVERPDGSNFTLKIRSTKLEDSAMYFCASSDPLGIYNEQFFGPGTRLTVL.

This rearrangement joins TRBV5-1 to TRBJ2-1, with D unresolved. In germline, CDR1 is SGHRS, CDR2 YFSETQ. This CDR3 is built from 15 residues. Trimming stripped 1 base from V and 0 bases from J, with 8 bases between. Here the CDR3 reads CASSLSESSYNEQFF. CDR3 nucleotides: TGCGCCAGCAGCTTGAGCGAGAGCTCCTACAATGAGCAGTTCTTC.

The rearrangement joins TRBV29-1 to TRBJ1-2; D not resolved. CDR1 SQVTM and CDR2 ANQGSEA come from the germline V gene. This CDR3 has 15 residues. V was pared by 2 bases and J by 3 bases, with 16 bases between. The CDR3, as DNA: TGCAGCGTTGAACCCGTAGCCCTTTTTTACTATGGCTACACCTTC. This codes for CSVEPVALFYYGYTF.

The rearrangement links TRBV7-6 to TRBJ2-1, with 7 positions matching TRBD2. The CDR3 has 16 amino acids. The J segment lost 3 bases and the V segment lost 5 bases, leaving 10 bases of the junction unmatched. Germline CDR1 SGHVS, CDR2 FNYEAQ. This CDR3 is CASSNQLGGDYNEQFF. The CDR3 DNA is TGTGCCAGCAGCAACCAACTTGGGGGGGACTACAATGAGCAGTTCTTC.

The genes are TRBV27 and TRBJ1-1; 8 bases fit TRBD1. The CDR3 is 15 residues long. In germline, CDR1 is MNHEY, CDR2 SMNVEV (reference sequence). Unmatched junction bases numbered 6, after V lost 5 bases and J lost 1 base. CDR3 nucleotides: TGTGCCAGCAGTACCCGACAGGGGAGGAACACTGAAGCTTTCTTT. It specifies CASSTRQGRNTEAFF.

The rearrangement joins TRBV9 to TRBJ2-3; D is unresolved. V shed 0 bases and J shed 6 bases, with 8 bases lying between them. CDR3 length: 13 residues. Germline lookup yields CDR1 SGDLS and CDR2 YYNGEE. CDR3 residues: CASSVGPWDTQYF. DNA of the CDR3: TGTGCCAGCAGCGTAGGTCCCTGGGATACGCAGTATTTT.

This rearrangement joins TRBV29-1 to TRBJ2-1, with TRBD2 identical over 7 bases. The trim removed 5 bases at V and 7 bases at J, leaving 11 bases unmatched. The CDR3 loop spans 14 amino acids. The germline V gene encodes CDR1 SQVTM and CDR2 ANQGSEA. CDR3 coding DNA: TGCAGCGTTTATAGCAGCGGGGTCTGGAATGAGCAGTTCTTC. Amino acids: CSVYSSGVWNEQFF.

CDR3 coding DNA: TGTGCCAGTAATGCAGCCAACTATGGCTACACCTTC. Translation: CASNAANYGYTF. The chain recombines TRBV6-4 with TRBJ1-2; D is unresolved. This CDR3 contains 12 residues. Between the trimmed V and J ends, which lost 9 bases and 2 bases, there was a span of 10 bases. Germline-derived CDR1 and CDR2 are MRHNA and SNTAGT.